This T cell receptor (beta chain) was recorded in a study of T cell responses to AZD1222 COVID-19 vaccine. Study-wide points: Baseline seropositivity characterized only six AZD1222 recipients. The study found Spike-specific TCR breadth and depth rose after two AZD1222 doses. Regions 160-218 and 743-854 held dominance among vaccine-associated CD4 TCRs, which spanned spike.

Combined were second doses at about 4 or about 12 weeks. Using immunoSEQ multiplex PCR, the repertoire was profiled, and TCRdb retains in-frame clones only, with some absent. The sample lists fewer than 150,000 clones; around 93% were seen once. Germline loops: CDR1 SSHAT, CDR2 FNYEAQ (reference sequence). CDR3 length: 16 amino acids. V shed 0 bases and J 3 bases; nucleotides not matched to a gene: 3. As regards this clone: Its specificity is unknown.

The chain combines TRBV7-7 with TRBJ2-1; 9 bases agree with TRBD1. The sequencing here drew on peripheral blood, taken 28 days after the second AZD1222 dose. This sequence was found in an adult who received the AZD1222 COVID-19 vaccine. The CDR3 is CASSLAVGQGYNEQFF. Here the CDR3 DNA reads TGTGCCAGCAGCTTAGCGGTGGGACAGGGCTACAATGAGCAGTTCTTC.